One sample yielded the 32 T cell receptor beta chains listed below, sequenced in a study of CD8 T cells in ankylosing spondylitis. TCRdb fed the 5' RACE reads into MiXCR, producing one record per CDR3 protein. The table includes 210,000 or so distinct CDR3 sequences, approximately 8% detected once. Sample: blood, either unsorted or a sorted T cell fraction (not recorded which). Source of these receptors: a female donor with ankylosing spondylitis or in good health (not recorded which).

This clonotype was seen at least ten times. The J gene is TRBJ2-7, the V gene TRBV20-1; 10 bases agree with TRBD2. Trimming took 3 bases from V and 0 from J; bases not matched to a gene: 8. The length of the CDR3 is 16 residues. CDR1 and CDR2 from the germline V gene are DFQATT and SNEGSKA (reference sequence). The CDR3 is CSASSESGRVSYEQYF. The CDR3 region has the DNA TGCAGTGCTAGTTCCGAGAGCGGGAGGGTCTCCTACGAGCAGTACTTC.

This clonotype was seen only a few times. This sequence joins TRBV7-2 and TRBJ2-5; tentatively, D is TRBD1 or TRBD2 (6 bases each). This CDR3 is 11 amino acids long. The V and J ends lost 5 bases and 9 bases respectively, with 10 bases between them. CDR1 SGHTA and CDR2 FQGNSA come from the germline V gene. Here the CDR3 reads CASSLRGPQYF. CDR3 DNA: TGTGCCAGCAGCCTCCGGGGGCCCCAGTACTTC.

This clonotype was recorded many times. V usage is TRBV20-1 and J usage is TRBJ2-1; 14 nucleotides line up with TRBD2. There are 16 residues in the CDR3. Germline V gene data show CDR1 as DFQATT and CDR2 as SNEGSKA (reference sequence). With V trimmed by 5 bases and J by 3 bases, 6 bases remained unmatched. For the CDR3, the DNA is TGCAGTGCTTTCGGACTAGCGGGAGGTAACTACAATGAGCAGTTCTTC. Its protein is CSAFGLAGGNYNEQFF.

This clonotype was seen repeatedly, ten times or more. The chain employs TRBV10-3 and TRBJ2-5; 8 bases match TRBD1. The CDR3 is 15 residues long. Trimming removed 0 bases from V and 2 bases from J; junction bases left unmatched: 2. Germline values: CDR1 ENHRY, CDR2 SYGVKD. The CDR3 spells CAISESTGGQETQYF. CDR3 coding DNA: TGTGCCATCAGTGAGTCAACAGGGGGGCAAGAGACCCAGTACTTC.

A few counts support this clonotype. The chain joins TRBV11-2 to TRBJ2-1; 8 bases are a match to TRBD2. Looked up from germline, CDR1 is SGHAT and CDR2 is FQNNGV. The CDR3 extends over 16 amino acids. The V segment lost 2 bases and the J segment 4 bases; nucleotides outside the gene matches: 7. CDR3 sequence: CASSLSGTREYNEQFF. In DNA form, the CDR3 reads TGTGCCAGCAGCTTATCCGGGACTAGGGAATACAATGAGCAGTTCTTC.

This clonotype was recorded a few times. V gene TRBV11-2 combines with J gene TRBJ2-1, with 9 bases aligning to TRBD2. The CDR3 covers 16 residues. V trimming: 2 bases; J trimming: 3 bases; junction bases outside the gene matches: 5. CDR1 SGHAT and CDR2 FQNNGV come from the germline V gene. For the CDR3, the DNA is TGTGCCAGCAGCTTATTCACACTAGCGGGCTACAATGAGCAGTTCTTC. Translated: CASSLFTLAGYNEQFF.

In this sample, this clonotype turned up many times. CDR3 sequence reads: CASSPVMLNEKLFF. The DNA for the CDR3 is TGTGCCAGCAGTCCCGTAATGCTTAATGAAAAACTGTTTTTT. The gene calls are TRBV12-3 or TRBV12-4 and TRBJ1-4, with D uncertain. Trimming stripped 5 bases from V and 4 bases from J, with 11 bases between. The CDR3 consists of 14 residues.

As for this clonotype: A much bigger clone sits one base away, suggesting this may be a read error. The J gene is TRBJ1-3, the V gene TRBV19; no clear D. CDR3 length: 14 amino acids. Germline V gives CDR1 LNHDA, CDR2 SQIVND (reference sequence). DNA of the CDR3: TGTGCCAGTAGAACGCAGCTCTCTGCAAACACCATATATTTT. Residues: CASRTQLSANTIYF.

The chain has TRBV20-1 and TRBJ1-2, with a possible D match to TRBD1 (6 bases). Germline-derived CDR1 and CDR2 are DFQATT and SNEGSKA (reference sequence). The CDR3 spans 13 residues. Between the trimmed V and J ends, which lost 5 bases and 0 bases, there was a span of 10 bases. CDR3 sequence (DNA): TGCAGTGCTTCCGACAGGACTAACTATGGCTACACCTTC. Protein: CSASDRTNYGYTF.

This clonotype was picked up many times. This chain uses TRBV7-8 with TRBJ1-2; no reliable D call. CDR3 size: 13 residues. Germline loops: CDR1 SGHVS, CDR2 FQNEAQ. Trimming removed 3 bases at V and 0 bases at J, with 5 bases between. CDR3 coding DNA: TGTGCCAGCAGCTTGGAAGCTAACTATGGCTACACCTTC. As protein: CASSLEANYGYTF. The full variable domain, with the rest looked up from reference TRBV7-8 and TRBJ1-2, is GAGVSQSPRYKVAKRGQDVALRCDPISGHVSLFWYQQALGQGPEFLTYFQNEAQLDKSGLPSDRFFAERPEGSVSTLKIQRTQQEDSAVYLCASSLEANYGYTFGSGTRLTVV.

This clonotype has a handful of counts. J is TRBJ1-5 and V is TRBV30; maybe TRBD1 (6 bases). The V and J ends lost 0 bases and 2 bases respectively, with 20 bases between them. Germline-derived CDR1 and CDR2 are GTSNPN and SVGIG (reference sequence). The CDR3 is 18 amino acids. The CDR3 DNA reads TGTGCCTGGAGTGTACGGTTTGGGGGGCGCGAGGGCAATCAGCCCCAGCATTTT. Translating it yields CAWSVRFGGREGNQPQHF.

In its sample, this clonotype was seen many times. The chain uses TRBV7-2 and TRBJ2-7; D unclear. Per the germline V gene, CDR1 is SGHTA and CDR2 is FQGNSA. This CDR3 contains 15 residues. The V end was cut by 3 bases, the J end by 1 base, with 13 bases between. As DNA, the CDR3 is TGTGCCAGCAGCTTTTCGGGTCAGGCGTCCTACGAGCAGTACTTC. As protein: CASSFSGQASYEQYF.

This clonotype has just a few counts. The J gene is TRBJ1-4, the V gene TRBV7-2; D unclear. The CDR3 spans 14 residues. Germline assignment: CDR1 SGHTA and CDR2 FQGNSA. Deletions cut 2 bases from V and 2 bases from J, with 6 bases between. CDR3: CASSLYGTNEKLFF. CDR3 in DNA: TGTGCCAGCAGCTTATATGGGACTAATGAAAAACTGTTTTTT.

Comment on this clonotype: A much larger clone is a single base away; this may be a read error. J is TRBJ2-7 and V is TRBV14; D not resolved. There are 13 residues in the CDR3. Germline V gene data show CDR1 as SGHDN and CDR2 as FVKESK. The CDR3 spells CVSRSSFSYEQYF. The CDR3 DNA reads TGTGTCAGCAGGAGCAGTTTCTCCTACGAGCAGTACTTC. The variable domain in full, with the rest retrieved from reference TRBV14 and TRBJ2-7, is EAGVTQFPSHSVIEKGQTVTLRCDPISGHDNLYWYRRVMGKEIKFLLHFVKESKQDESGMPNNRFLAERTGGTYSTLKVQPAELEDSGVYFCVSRSSFSYEQYFGPGTRLTVT.

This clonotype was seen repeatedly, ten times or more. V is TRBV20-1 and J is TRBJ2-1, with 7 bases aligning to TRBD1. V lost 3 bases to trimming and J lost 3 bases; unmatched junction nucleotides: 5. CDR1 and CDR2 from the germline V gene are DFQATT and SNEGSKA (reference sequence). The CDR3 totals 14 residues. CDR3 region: CSASTGALYNEQFF. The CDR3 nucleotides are TGCAGTGCTAGCACAGGGGCCCTCTACAATGAGCAGTTCTTC.

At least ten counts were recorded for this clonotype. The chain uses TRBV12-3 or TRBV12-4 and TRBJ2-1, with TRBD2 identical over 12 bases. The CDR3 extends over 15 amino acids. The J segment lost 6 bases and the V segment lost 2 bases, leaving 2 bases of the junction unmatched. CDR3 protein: CASSLTSGRPNEQFF. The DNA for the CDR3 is TGTGCCAGCAGTTTAACTAGCGGGAGGCCCAATGAGCAGTTCTTC.

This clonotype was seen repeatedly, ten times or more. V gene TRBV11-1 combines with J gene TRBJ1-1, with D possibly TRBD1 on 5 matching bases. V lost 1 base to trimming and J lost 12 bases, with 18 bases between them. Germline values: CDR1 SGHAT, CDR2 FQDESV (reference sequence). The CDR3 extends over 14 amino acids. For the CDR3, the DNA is TGTGCCAGCAGCTTAGTTCGGGACTCCTACATCTCTTTCTTT. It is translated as CASSLVRDSYISFF.

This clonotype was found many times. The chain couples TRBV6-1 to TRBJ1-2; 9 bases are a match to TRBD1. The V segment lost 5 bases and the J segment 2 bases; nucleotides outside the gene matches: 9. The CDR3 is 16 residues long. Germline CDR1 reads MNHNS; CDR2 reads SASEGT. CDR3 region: CASSRTGVWGNYGYTF. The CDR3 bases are TGTGCCAGCAGTCGGACAGGGGTTTGGGGGAACTATGGCTACACCTTC.

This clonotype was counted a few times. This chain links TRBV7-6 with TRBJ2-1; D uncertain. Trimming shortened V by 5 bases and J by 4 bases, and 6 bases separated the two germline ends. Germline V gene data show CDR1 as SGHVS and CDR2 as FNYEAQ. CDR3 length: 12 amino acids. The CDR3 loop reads CASSAQYNEQFF. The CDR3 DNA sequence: TGTGCCAGCAGCGCCCAGTACAATGAGCAGTTCTTC.

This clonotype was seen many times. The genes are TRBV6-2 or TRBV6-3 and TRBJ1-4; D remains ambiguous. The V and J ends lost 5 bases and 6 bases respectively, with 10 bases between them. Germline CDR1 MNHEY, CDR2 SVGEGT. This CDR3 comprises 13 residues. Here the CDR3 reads CASSLPPDEKLFF. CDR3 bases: TGTGCCAGCAGTCTCCCGCCGGATGAAAAACTGTTTTTT.

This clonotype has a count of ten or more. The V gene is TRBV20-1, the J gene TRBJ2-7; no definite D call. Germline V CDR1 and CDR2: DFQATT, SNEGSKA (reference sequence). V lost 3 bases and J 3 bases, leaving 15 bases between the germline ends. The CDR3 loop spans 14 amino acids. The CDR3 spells CSASPGPPYYEQYF. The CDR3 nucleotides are TGCAGTGCTAGTCCAGGCCCCCCGTACTACGAGCAGTACTTC.

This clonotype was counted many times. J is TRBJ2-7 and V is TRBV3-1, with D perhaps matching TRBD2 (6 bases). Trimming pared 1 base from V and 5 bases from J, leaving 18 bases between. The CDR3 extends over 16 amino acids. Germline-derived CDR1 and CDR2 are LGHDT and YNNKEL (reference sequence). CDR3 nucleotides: TGTGCCAGCAGCCAAGGGGGGAGACTAGGACCTAACGAGCAGTACTTC. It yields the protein CASSQGGRLGPNEQYF.

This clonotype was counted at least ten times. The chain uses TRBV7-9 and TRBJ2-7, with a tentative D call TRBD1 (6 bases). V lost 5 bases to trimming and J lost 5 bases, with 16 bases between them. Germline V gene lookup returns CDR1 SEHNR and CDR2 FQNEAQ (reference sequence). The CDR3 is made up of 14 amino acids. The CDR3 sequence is CASSITGFSDEQYF. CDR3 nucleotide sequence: TGTGCCAGCAGCATAACAGGGTTTTCGGACGAGCAGTACTTC.

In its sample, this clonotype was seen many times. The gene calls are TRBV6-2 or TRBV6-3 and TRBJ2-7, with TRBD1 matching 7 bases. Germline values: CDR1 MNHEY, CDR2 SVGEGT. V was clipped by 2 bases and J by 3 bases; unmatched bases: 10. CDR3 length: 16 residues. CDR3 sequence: CASSYRTGAQFYEQYF. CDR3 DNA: TGTGCCAGCAGTTACCGGACAGGCGCACAGTTCTACGAGCAGTACTTC.

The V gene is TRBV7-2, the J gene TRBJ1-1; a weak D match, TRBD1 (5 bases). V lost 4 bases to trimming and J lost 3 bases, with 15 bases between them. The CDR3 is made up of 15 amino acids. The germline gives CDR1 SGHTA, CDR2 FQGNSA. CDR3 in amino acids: CASSSKGTAYTEAFF. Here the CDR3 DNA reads TGTGCCAGCAGCTCAAAAGGGACGGCATACACTGAAGCTTTCTTT.

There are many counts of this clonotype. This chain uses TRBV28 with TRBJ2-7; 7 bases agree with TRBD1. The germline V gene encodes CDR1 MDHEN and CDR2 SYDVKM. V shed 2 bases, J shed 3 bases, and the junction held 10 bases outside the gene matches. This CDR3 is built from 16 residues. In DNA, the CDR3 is TGTGCCAGCAGTTTAACCCCGGGACAGCAAGTCTACGAGCAGTACTTC. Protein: CASSLTPGQQVYEQYF.

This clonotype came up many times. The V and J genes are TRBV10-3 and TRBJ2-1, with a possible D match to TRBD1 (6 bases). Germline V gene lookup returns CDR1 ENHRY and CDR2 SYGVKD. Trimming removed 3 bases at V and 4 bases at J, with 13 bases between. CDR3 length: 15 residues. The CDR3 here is CAISDTGTIYNEQFF. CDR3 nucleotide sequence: TGTGCCATCAGTGACACCGGGACAATATACAATGAGCAGTTCTTC.

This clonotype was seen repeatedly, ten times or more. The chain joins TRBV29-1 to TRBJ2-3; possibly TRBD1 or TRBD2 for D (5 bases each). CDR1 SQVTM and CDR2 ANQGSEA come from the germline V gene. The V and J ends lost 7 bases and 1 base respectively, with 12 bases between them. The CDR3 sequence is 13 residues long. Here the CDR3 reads CSARDGRTDTQYF. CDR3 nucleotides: TGCAGCGCCCGGGACGGACGCACAGATACGCAGTATTTT.

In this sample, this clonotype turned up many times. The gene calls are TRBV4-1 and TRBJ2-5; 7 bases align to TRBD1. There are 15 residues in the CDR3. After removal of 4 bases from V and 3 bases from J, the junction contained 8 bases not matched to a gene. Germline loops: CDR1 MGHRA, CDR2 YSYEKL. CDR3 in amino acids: CASSPWDSGKETQYF. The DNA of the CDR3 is TGCGCCAGCAGCCCCTGGGACAGCGGAAAAGAGACCCAGTACTTC.

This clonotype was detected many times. The CDR3 nucleotides read TGTGCCAGCAGCTCGGGCGTGGAGACCCAGTACTTC. It is translated as CASSSGVETQYF. The chain joins TRBV7-8 to TRBJ2-5, with D uncertain. There are 12 residues in the CDR3. V was trimmed by 4 bases and J by 5 bases, leaving 8 bases between them. Germline CDR1 is SGHVS and CDR2 is FQNEAQ.

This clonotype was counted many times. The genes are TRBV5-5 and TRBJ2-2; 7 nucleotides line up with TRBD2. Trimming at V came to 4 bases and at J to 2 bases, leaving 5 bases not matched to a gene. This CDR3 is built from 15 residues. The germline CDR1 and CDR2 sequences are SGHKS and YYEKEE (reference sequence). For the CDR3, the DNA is TGTGCCAGCAGCCCGCGGGGGACCAACACCGGGGAGCTGTTTTTT. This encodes CASSPRGTNTGELFF.

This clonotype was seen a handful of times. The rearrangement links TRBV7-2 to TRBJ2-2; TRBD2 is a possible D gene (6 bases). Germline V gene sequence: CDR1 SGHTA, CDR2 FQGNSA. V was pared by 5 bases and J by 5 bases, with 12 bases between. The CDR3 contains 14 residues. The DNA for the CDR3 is TGTGCCAGCAGCACCCGGGGGATGACCGGGGAGCTGTTTTTT. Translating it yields CASSTRGMTGELFF.